The text below deals with one T cell receptor (beta chain). The entry originates in a study of control samples from healthy donors and cancer patients. V was shortened by 2 bases and J by 7 bases, with 9 bases between the two germline ends. CDR1 and CDR2 from the germline V gene are SQVTM and ANQGSEA. The CDR3 runs to 11 residues. Method: immunoSEQ multiplex PCR; TCRdb's copy keeps in-frame clones and lacks some. Seen here are approximately 170,000 clones, approximately 86% observed once, and the top ten hold roughly 5.3%. The sample was blood. The TCR was taken from a woman in her twenties or thirties in good health. This chain joins TRBV29-1 and TRBJ2-7; D is uncertain. CDR3 amino acids: CSVEKAREQYF. CDR3 nucleotides: TGCAGCGTTGAAAAAGCGAGGGAGCAGTACTTC.